The 8 T cell receptor beta chains listed next were all sequenced from one sample in a study of Graves' ophthalmopathy and Graves' hyperthyroidism. The sequenced template was RNA, covering the TCR beta CDR3 region. Amplification began with first-round RT-PCR using HTBI primers, then second-round multiplex PCR was performed. MiXCR, applied by TCRdb to the multiplex PCR reads, yields one record per CDR3 protein. Among about 1.1 million distinct CDR3 sequences listed, approximately 35% were seen once. The material sequenced was peripheral blood or thyroid tissue (not recorded which). These receptors were taken from an adult man with Graves' hyperthyroidism.

This clonotype was counted ten times or more. The chain couples TRBV19 to TRBJ1-2; D gene uncertain. Germline lookup yields CDR1 LNHDA and CDR2 SQIVND (reference sequence). Trimming took 3 bases from V and 7 from J, leaving 9 bases between them. This CDR3 has 12 residues. The CDR3 here is CASSMAFGGYTF. The CDR3 DNA sequence: TGTGCCAGTAGTATGGCCTTCGGTGGCTACACCTTC.

Regarding this clonotype: One end of the junction fails to match germline, which may point to a read error. V usage is TRBV3-1 and J usage is TRBJ2-7, with unresolved D. Germline CDR1 and CDR2: LGHDT and YNNKEL (reference sequence). The CDR3 totals 16 residues. CDR3 coding DNA: TGTGCCAGCAGCCAAGATGCAGCGCTGGCCTCCAACGAGCAGTACTTC. This translates into CASSQDAALASNEQYF.

The chain carries TRBV3-1 and TRBJ2-7, with no clear D. The CDR3 is made up of 14 amino acids. V lost 1 base and J 4 bases, leaving 11 bases between the germline ends. CDR1 is LGHDT, CDR2 YNNKEL, per germline (reference sequence). The CDR3 loop reads CASSQAHVTYEQYF. The CDR3 bases are TGTGCCAGCAGCCAAGCCCACGTCACATACGAGCAGTACTTC.

V gene TRBV20-1 combines with J gene TRBJ2-7; the D gene is possibly TRBD1 (6 bases). Trimming took 3 bases from V and 2 from J, leaving 11 bases between them. Germline lookup yields CDR1 DFQATT and CDR2 SNEGSKA (reference sequence). CDR3 length: 13 residues. Here the CDR3 DNA reads TGCAGTGCTAGCCCGGGACAAACCTACGAGCAGTACTTC. Its protein is CSASPGQTYEQYF.

This clonotype showed up many times. The V gene is TRBV20-1, the J gene TRBJ1-1; D is uncertain. The V gene lost 0 bases and the J gene lost 3 bases, with 17 bases spanning the gap. The germline CDR1 and CDR2 sequences are DFQATT and SNEGSKA (reference sequence). This CDR3 region has 16 residues. CDR3 residues: CSARDLPEEVDTEAFF. The CDR3 DNA follows: TGCAGTGCTAGAGATCTTCCGGAGGAGGTGGACACTGAAGCTTTCTTT.

The chain links TRBV27 to TRBJ1-2, with D perhaps TRBD1 (6 bases). Per germline, CDR1 MNHEY and CDR2 SMNVEV (reference sequence). Trimming pared 6 bases from V and 5 bases from J, leaving 31 bases between. The CDR3 consists of 19 residues. The CDR3, as DNA: TGTGCCAGCAGCCCCATTAGGGGGGCGGGGTTACGATCGTGGTATGGCTACACCTTC. As protein: CASSPIRGAGLRSWYGYTF.

There are many counts of this clonotype. One end of the junction fails to match germline, which may point to a read error. The gene calls are TRBV19 and TRBJ1-1, with TRBD1 identical over 7 bases. Germline loops: CDR1 LNHDA, CDR2 SQIVND (reference sequence). This CDR3 has 15 amino acids. The CDR3 protein is CASSIGQVMNTEAFF. The CDR3 DNA reads TGCGCCAGCAGCATCGGACAGGTCATGAACACTGAAGCTTTCTTT.

The chain combines TRBV9 with TRBJ1-1; maybe TRBD1 (5 bases). The germline V and J ends were trimmed by 10 bases and 1 base, with 14 bases remaining between them. Germline V lookup: CDR1 SGDLS, CDR2 YYNGEE. The length of the CDR3 is 13 residues. The CDR3 DNA reads TGTGCCTGGCAGGGAAAGCCGAACACTGAAGCTTTCTTT. Its translation is CAWQGKPNTEAFF.